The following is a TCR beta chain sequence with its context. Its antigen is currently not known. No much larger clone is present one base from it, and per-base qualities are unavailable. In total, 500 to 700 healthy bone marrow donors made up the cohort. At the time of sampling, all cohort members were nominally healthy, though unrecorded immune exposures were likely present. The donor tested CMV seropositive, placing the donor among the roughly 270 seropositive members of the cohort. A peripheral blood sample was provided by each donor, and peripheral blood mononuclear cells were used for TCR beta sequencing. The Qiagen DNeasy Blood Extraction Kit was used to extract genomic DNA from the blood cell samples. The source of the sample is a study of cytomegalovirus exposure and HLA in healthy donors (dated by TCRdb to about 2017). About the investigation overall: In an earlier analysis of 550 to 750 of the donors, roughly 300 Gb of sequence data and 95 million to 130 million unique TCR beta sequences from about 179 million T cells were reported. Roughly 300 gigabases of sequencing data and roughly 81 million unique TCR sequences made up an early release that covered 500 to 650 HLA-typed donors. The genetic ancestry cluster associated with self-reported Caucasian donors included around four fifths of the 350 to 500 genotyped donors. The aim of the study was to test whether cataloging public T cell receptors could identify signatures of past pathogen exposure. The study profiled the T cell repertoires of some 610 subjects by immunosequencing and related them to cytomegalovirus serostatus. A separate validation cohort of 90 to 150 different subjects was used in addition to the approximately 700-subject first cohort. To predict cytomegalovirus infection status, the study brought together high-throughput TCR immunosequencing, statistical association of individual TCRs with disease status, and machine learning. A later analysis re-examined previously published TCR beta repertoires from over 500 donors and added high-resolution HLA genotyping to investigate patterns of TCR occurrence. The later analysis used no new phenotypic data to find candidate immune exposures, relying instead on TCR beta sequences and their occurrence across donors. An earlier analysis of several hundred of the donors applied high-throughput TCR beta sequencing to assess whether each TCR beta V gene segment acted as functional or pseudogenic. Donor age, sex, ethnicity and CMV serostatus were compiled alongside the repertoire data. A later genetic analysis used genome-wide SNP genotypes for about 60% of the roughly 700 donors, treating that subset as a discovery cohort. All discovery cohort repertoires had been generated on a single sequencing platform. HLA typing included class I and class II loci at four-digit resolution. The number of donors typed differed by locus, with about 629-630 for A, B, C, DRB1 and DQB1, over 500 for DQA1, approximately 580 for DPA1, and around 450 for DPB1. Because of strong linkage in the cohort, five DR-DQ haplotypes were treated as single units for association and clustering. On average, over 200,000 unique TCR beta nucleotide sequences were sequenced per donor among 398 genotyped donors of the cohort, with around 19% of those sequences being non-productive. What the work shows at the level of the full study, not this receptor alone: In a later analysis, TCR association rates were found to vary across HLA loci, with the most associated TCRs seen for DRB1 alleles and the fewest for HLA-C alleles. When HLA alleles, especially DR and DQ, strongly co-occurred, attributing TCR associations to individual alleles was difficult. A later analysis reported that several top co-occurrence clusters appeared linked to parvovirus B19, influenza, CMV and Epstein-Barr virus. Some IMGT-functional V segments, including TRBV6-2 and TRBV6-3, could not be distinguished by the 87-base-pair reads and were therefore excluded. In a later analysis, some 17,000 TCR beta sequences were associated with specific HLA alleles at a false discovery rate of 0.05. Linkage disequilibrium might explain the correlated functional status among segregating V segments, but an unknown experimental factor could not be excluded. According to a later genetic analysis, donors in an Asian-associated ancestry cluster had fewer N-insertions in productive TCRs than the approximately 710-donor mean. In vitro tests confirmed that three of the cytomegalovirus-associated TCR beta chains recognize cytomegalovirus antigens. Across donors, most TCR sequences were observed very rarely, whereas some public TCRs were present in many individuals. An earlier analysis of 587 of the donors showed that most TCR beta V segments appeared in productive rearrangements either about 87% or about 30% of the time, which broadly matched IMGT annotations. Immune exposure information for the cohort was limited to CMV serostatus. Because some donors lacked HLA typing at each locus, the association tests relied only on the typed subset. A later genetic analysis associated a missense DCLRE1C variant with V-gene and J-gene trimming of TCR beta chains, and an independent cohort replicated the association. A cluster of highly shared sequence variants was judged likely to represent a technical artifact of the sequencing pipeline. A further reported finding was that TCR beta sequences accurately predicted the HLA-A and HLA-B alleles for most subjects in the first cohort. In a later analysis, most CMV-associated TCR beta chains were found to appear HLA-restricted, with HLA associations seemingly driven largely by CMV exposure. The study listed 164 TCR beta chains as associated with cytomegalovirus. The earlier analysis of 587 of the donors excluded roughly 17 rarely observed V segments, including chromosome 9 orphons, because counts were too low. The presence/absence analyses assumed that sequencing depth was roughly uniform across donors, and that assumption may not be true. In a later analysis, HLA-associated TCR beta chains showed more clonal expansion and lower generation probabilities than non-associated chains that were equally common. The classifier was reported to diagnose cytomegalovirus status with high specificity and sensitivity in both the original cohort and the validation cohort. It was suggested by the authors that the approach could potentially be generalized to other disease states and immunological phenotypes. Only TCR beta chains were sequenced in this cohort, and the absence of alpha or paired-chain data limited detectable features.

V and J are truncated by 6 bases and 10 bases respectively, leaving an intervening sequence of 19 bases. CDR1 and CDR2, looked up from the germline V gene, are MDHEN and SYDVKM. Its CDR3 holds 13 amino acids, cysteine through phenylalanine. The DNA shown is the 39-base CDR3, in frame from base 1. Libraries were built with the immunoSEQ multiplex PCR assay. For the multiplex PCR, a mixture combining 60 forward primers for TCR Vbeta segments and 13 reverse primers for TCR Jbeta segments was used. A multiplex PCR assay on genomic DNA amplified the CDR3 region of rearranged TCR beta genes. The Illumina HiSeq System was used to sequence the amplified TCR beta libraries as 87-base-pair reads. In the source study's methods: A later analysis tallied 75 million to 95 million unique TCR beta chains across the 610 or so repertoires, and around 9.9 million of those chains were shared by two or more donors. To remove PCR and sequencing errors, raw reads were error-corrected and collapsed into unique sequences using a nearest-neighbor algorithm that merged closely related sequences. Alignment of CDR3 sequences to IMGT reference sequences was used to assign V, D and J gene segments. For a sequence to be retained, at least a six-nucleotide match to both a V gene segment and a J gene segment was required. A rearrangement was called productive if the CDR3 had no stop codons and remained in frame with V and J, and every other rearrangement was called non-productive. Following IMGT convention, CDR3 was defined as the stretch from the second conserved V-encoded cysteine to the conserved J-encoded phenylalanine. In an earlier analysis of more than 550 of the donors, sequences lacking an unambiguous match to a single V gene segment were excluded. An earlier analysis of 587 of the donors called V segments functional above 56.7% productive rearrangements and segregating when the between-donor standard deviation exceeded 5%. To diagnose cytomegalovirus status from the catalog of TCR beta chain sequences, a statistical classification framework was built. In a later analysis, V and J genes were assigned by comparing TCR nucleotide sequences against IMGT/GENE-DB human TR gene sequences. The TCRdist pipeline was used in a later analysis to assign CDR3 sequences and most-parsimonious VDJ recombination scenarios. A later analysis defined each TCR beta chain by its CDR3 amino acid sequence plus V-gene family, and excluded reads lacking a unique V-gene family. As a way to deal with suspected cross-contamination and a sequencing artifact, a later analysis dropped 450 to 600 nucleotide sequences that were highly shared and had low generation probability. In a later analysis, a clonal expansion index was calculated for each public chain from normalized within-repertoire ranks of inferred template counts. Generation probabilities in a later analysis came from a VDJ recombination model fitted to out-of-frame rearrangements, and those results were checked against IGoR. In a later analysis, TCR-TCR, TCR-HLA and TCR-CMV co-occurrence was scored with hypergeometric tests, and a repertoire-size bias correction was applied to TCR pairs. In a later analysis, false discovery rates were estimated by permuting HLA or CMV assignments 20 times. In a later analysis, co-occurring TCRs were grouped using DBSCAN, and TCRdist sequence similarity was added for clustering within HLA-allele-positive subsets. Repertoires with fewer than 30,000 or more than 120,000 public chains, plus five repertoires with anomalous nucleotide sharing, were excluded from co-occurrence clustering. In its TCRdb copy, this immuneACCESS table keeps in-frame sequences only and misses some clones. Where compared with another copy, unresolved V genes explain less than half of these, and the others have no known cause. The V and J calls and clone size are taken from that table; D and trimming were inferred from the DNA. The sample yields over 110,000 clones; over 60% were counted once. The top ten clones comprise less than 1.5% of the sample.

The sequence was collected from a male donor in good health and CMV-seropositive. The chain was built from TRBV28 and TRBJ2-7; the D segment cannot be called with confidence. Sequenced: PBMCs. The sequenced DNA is TGTGCCAGCAGAACCCCTTCGGTTGGAGAACAGTACTTC. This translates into CASRTPSVGEQYF.